A single sample is the source of the 19 T cell receptor beta chains below, sequenced in a study of cytomegalovirus exposure and HLA in healthy donors. The study ran its PCR with 60 Vbeta and 13 Jbeta primers. Profiling relied on immunoSEQ multiplex PCR, and the TCRdb table lists in-frame clones only, not all of them. The sample carries 100,000 to 150,000 clones, roughly 84% recorded once. Sample: PBMCs. The receptors shown here come from a man aged 50 or older in good health and CMV-seronegative.

The genes are TRBV7-8 and TRBJ1-2, with 10 nucleotides matching TRBD1. The CDR3 extends over 12 amino acids. V shed 5 bases and J 6 bases; nucleotides not matched to a gene: 0. Germline-derived CDR1 and CDR2 are SGHVS and FQNEAQ. CDR3 in amino acids: CASSGTGDGYTF. The DNA for the CDR3 is TGTGCCAGCAGCGGGACAGGGGATGGCTACACCTTC.

The CDR3 bases are TGTGCCAGTAGTAAATCTCGACAGGGGGCAAGTGGTGGCTACACCTTC. Its translation: CASSKSRQGASGGYTF. The rearrangement joins TRBV19 to TRBJ1-2; 10 nucleotides agree with TRBD1. The CDR3 length is 16 residues. CDR1 is LNHDA, CDR2 SQIVND, per germline (reference sequence). With V trimmed by 4 bases and J by 7 bases, 12 bases remained unmatched.

The gene calls are TRBV5-4 and TRBJ2-3; tentatively, D is TRBD1 (7 bases). CDR3 length: 16 amino acids. Germline CDR1 and CDR2: SGHNT and YYREEE (reference sequence). Trimming stripped 5 bases from V and 0 bases from J, with 16 bases between. The CDR3 reads CASRQNRGGSTDTQYF. DNA of the CDR3: TGTGCCAGCAGACAGAACAGGGGAGGTAGCACAGATACGCAGTATTTT. Full variable domain (remainder filled in from reference TRBV5-4 and TRBJ2-3): ETGVTQSPTHLIKTRGQQVTLRCSSQSGHNTVSWYQQALGQGPQFIFQYYREEENGRGNFPPRFSGLQFPNYSSELNVNALELDDSALYLCASRQNRGGSTDTQYFGPGTRLTVL.

With respect to this clone: The sample carries other DNA sequences with the same CDR3. The V and J genes are TRBV4-1 and TRBJ1-6; 8 bases agree with TRBD1. CDR3 length: 17 amino acids. Germline V CDR1 and CDR2: MGHRA, YSYEKL. The trim removed 1 base at V and 0 bases at J, leaving 2 bases unmatched. The CDR3 sequence is CASSQGTGISYNSPLHF. The CDR3, as DNA: TGCGCCAGCAGCCAAGGGACAGGGATCTCCTATAATTCACCCCTCCACTTT.

The V gene is TRBV30, the J gene TRBJ2-7; 13 bases fit TRBD2. J gave up 0 bases and V 3 bases, and 5 bases lay outside the gene matches. This CDR3 comprises 16 residues. The germline CDR1 and CDR2 sequences are GTSNPN and SVGIG (reference sequence). The CDR3: CAWRRLAGGRSYEQYF. CDR3 sequence (DNA): TGTGCCTGGAGAAGACTAGCGGGGGGCCGCTCCTACGAGCAGTACTTC.

The V call is TRBV5-4, the J call TRBJ2-7, with D perhaps TRBD1 (6 bases). The CDR3 has 14 residues. Trimming took 4 bases from V and 0 from J, leaving 11 bases between them. Germline assignment: CDR1 SGHNT and CDR2 YYREEE (reference sequence). CDR3 DNA sequence: TGTGCCAGCAGCGACGGGACATCCTCCTACGAGCAGTACTTC. Translated, it gives CASSDGTSSYEQYF.

The chain has TRBV7-9 and TRBJ2-7; 7 bases map to TRBD1. The CDR3 has 14 residues. Germline CDR1 reads SEHNR; CDR2 reads FQNEAQ (reference sequence). With 5 bases clipped from V and 7 bases from J, the junction kept 11 bases outside the gene matches. The CDR3 region is CASSAGTAFWEQYF. The CDR3 DNA follows: TGTGCCAGCAGCGCCGGGACAGCCTTCTGGGAGCAGTACTTC.

The V call is TRBV30, the J call TRBJ1-2, with 8 nucleotides matching TRBD1. This CDR3 comprises 14 residues. The J segment lost 8 bases and the V segment lost 1 base, leaving 9 bases of the junction unmatched. Looked up from germline, CDR1 is GTSNPN and CDR2 is SVGIG (reference sequence). The CDR3 spells CAWSDGQGSGGYTF. The CDR3 bases are TGTGCCTGGAGTGATGGACAGGGAAGCGGCGGCTACACCTTC.

The rearrangement joins TRBV9 to TRBJ2-2; 8 bases fit TRBD1. CDR3 length equals 19 residues. Looked up from germline, CDR1 is SGDLS and CDR2 is YYNGEE. The trim removed 0 bases at V and 3 bases at J, leaving 13 bases unmatched. The CDR3, as DNA: TGTGCCAGCAGCGTAGCTATTTTCACTGACAGGGGTGACACCGGGGAGCTGTTTTTT. It yields the protein CASSVAIFTDRGDTGELFF.

This chain links TRBV2 with TRBJ1-6, with 10 bases aligning to TRBD1. The CDR3 contains 16 residues. The J segment lost 11 bases and the V segment lost 6 bases, leaving 13 bases of the junction unmatched. CDR1 SNHLY and CDR2 FYNNEI come from the germline V gene. The CDR3 DNA reads TGTGCCAGCAGCAAAGACAGGGGGCCGTCCGCGGCACCCCTCCACTTT. As protein: CASSKDRGPSAAPLHF.

The rearrangement joins TRBV19 to TRBJ1-1, with a weak D call TRBD1 (5 bases). The CDR3 sequence is 14 residues long. The V and J ends lost 7 bases and 3 bases respectively, with 15 bases between them. CDR1 and CDR2 (germline): LNHDA, SQIVND (reference sequence). DNA of the CDR3: TGTGCCAGTAAACCCCACGCAGGGTACACTGAAGCTTTCTTT. This codes for CASKPHAGYTEAFF.

The V gene is TRBV27, the J gene TRBJ1-1; 7 bases align to TRBD1. The CDR3 is 16 amino acids. After removal of 6 bases from V and 7 bases from J, the junction contained 17 bases not matched to a gene. The germline gives CDR1 MNHEY, CDR2 SMNVEV (reference sequence). The CDR3 coding sequence is TGTGCCAGCAGCCGTACCCTCAAAGCAGGGGGTAATGAAGCTTTCTTT. Translating gives CASSRTLKAGGNEAFF.

The chain employs TRBV11-2 and TRBJ2-3; 7 bases are shared with TRBD1. The CDR3 has 17 amino acids. The V gene end was trimmed by 1 base and the J gene end by 6 bases; junction bases not matched to a gene: 13. CDR1 is SGHAT, CDR2 FQNNGV, per germline. As DNA, the CDR3 is TGTGCCAGCAGCTTAGGGTTAAAGGGGGCAAGGAGGGATACGCAGTATTTT. Its protein product is CASSLGLKGARRDTQYF.

This clone appeared a few times. V gene TRBV2 combines with J gene TRBJ1-3, with TRBD1 identical over 8 bases. V shed 4 bases, J shed 4 bases, and the junction held 6 bases outside the gene matches. This CDR3 has 15 residues. Germline V lookup: CDR1 SNHLY, CDR2 FYNNEI. CDR3 protein: CASSVGRTGGNTIYF. The DNA for the CDR3 is TGTGCCAGCAGTGTCGGCAGGACAGGGGGAAACACCATATATTTT.

The rearrangement uses TRBV1 and TRBJ2-1; TRBD2 is the table's D call, not checked against the DNA. TRBV1 is deemed a pseudogene. CDR3 length: 15 residues. In DNA, the CDR3 is TGCACCAGCAGCCTCCCGGGACTAGCGGGGAGGCAGCAGTTCTTC. It specifies CTSSLPGLAGRQQFF.

The genes are TRBV7-2 and TRBJ1-2; D ambiguous. In germline, CDR1 is SGHTA, CDR2 FQGNSA. The CDR3 has 12 amino acids. V gave up 4 bases and J gave up 5 bases, with 8 bases separating them. The CDR3: CASSSYGYGYTF. For the CDR3, the DNA is TGTGCCAGCAGCTCCTACGGGTATGGCTACACCTTC.

In its sample, this clone was seen once. The rearrangement uses TRBV15 and TRBJ1-1; D is perhaps TRBD1 (5 bases). Germline CDR1 LNHNV, CDR2 YYDKDF (reference sequence). V was cut by 0 bases and J by 5 bases, with 16 bases left in between. The CDR3 covers 16 residues. The CDR3 DNA reads TGTGCCACCAGCAGAGATAAGGTCAGGGCGTCGACTGAAGCTTTCTTT. It specifies CATSRDKVRASTEAFF.

This clone came up once. This chain joins TRBV7-2 and TRBJ1-5, with D possibly TRBD1 on 5 matching bases. Germline lookup yields CDR1 SGHTA and CDR2 FQGNSA. The CDR3 sequence is 15 residues long. Deletions cut 1 base from V and 6 bases from J, with 13 bases between. CDR3 DNA sequence: TGTGCCAGCAGCTTAGTGGGGGGGGATCTTCAGCCCCAGCATTTT. The encoded protein is CASSLVGGDLQPQHF.

The rearrangement joins TRBV7-2 to TRBJ2-1; TRBD2 matches at 9 bases. The CDR3 runs to 16 residues. Germline CDR1 is SGHTA and CDR2 is FQGNSA. Losses at the gene ends were 5 bases for V and 9 bases for J; bases not matched to a gene: 14. As DNA, the CDR3 is TGTGCCAGCAGCACCAGTCTTGCGGGGGGGGCGGTTGAGCAGTTCTTC. Amino acids: CASSTSLAGGAVEQFF. Filled out from reference TRBV7-2 and TRBJ2-1, the complete variable domain reads GAGVSQSPSNKVTEKGKDVELRCDPISGHTALYWYRQSLGQGLEFLIYFQGNSAPDKSGLPSDRFSAERTGGSVSTLTIQRTQQEDSAVYLCASSTSLAGGAVEQFFGPGTRLTVL.